The T cell receptor beta chain described here comes from a study of T cell responses to AZD1222 COVID-19 vaccine. Points from the study as a whole: Receipt of two AZD1222 doses was followed by a rise in Spike-specific TCR breadth and depth. Among AZD1222 vaccinees, only five or six were seropositive at baseline. Donors, mostly white British, included more females; clonal diversity was possibly underestimated.

As concerns this clone: The antigen is unknown.

Profiled with immunoSEQ multiplex PCR; TCRdb holds only in-frame clones, not every one. The table records 150,000 to 200,000 clones, about 92% of them present only once. The length of the CDR3 is 12 residues. Germline V gives CDR1 MGHDK, CDR2 SYGVNS. V was pared by 6 bases and J by 4 bases, with 9 bases between. This TCR came from an adult in good health. The material sequenced was peripheral blood, taken on day 0 of AZD1222 vaccination. The rearrangement links TRBV25-1 to TRBJ1-2; tentative D call: TRBD1 (6 bases). This CDR3 is CASRGTSYGYTF. The CDR3 DNA sequence: TGTGCCAGCAGGGGGACAAGCTATGGCTACACCTTC.